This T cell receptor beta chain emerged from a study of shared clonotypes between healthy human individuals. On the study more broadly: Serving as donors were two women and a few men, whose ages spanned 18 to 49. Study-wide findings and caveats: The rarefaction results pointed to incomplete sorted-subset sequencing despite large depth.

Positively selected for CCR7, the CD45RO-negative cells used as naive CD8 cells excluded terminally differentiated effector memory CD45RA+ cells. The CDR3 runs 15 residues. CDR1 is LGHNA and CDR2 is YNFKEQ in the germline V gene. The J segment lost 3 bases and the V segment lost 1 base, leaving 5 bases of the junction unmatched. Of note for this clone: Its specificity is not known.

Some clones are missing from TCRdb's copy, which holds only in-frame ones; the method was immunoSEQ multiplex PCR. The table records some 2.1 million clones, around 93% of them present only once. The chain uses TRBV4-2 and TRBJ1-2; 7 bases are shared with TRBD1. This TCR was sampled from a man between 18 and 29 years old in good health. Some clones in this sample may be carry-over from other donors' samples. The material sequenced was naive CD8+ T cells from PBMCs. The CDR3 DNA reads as TGTGCCAGCAGCCAAGTCCGGGACAGATACTATGGCTACACCTTC. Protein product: CASSQVRDRYYGYTF.